This TCR beta chain comes out of a study of shared clonotypes between healthy human individuals. General study findings and limits: Naive CD4 clonotype sharing across a few donors was about 5%. Estimated richness values were generally larger in naive subsets than in memory subsets.

CD8 cells regarded as naive lacked CD45RO, were positively chosen for CCR7, and omitted terminally differentiated effector memory CD45RA+ cells. This clone was detected only once. As yet, its antigen is unknown. V shed 2 bases, J shed 5 bases, and the junction held 2 bases outside the gene matches. Germline CDR1 MDHEN, CDR2 SYDVKM. The CDR3 extends over 14 amino acids. Profiled with immunoSEQ multiplex PCR; TCRdb holds only in-frame clones, not every one. There are about 2.1 million clones in the sample; around 93% occur only once, and over 1.5% lies in the top ten. This TCR came from a man between 18 and 29 years old in good health. Some clones in this sample may be carry-over from other donors' samples. The V call is TRBV28, the J call TRBJ2-3, with 9 bases identical to TRBD2. Sequencing was carried out using naive CD8+ T cells from PBMCs. CDR3 loop: CASSLGSGGDTQYF. CDR3 DNA sequence: TGTGCCAGCAGTTTAGGTAGCGGGGGAGATACGCAGTATTTT.